What follows are 20 T cell receptor beta chains derived from one specimen sequenced in a study of technical replicates of blood from a handful of donors. Clones were read by immunoSEQ multiplex PCR, and TCRdb kept only the in-frame ones, dropping some. Here the sample spans around 65,000 clones, about 90% being singletons. Material for sequencing was PBMCs. The receptors here all came from a human donor in good health. Some clones in this sample may be carry-over from other donors' samples.

Details on this clone: Within the sample, other DNA sequences also encode this same CDR3. This chain links TRBV7-3 with TRBJ2-1; TRBD1 aligns across 7 bases. CDR3 length: 15 amino acids. CDR1 SGHTA and CDR2 FQGTGA come from the germline V gene. Trimming cost V 5 bases and J 0 bases; bases outside gene matches: 4. DNA for the CDR3: TGTGCCAGCAGCCCGGACAGGAGCTCCTACAATGAGCAGTTCTTC. It encodes CASSPDRSSYNEQFF.

This sequence joins TRBV19 and TRBJ1-6, with TRBD1 matching over 10 bases. This CDR3 comprises 16 residues. Germline V gene sequence: CDR1 LNHDA, CDR2 SQIVND (reference sequence). The V and J ends lost 3 bases and 9 bases, in that order; junction bases with no gene match: 8. The CDR3 loop is CASSITGTGVTSPLHF. CDR3 DNA: TGTGCCAGTAGTATCACCGGGACAGGGGTAACTTCACCCCTCCACTTT. The full variable domain, rest sourced from reference TRBV19 and TRBJ1-6, is DGGITQSPKYLFRKEGQNVTLSCEQNLNHDAMYWYRQDPGQGLRLIYYSQIVNDFQKGDIAEGYSVSREKKESFPLTVTSAQKNPTAFYLCASSITGTGVTSPLHFGNGTRLTVT.

This clone was detected only once. The chain recombines TRBV6-5 with TRBJ1-1; 7 bases map to TRBD1. With 5 bases clipped from V and 4 bases from J, the junction kept 4 bases outside the gene matches. CDR3 length: 13 residues. Germline V gene lookup returns CDR1 MNHEY and CDR2 SVGAGI. The CDR3 here is CASSDRVGTEAFF. In DNA, the CDR3 is TGTGCCAGCAGTGACAGGGTGGGCACTGAAGCTTTCTTT.

This rearrangement joins TRBV6-5 to TRBJ2-7; TRBD2 matches at 11 bases. There are 15 residues in the CDR3. Germline CDR1 and CDR2: MNHEY and SVGAGI. V shed 0 bases and J 3 bases; nucleotides not matched to a gene: 1. In DNA, the CDR3 is TGTGCCAGCAGTTACTCGGGACTAGCGGTCTACGAGCAGTACTTC. Amino acids: CASSYSGLAVYEQYF.

This chain joins TRBV2 and TRBJ2-6, with 9 bases that match TRBD1. The J segment lost 0 bases and the V segment lost 6 bases, leaving 6 bases of the junction unmatched. CDR1 SNHLY and CDR2 FYNNEI come from the germline V gene. This CDR3 spans 17 amino acids. The CDR3 protein is CASRLTGGTSGANVLTF. CDR3 coding DNA: TGTGCCAGCAGGCTGACAGGGGGAACCTCTGGGGCCAACGTCCTGACTTTC.

As DNA, the CDR3 is TGTGCCAGCAGCCTATCCGGGACTAGCGGCAATGAGCAGTTCTTC. Protein: CASSLSGTSGNEQFF. This rearrangement joins TRBV7-7 to TRBJ2-1; 11 positions match TRBD2. Unmatched junction bases numbered 6, after V lost 5 bases and J lost 6 bases. The CDR3 totals 15 residues. Germline CDR1 SSHAT, CDR2 FNYEAQ (reference sequence).

The chain employs TRBV19 and TRBJ2-3, with TRBD1 matching over 10 bases. CDR3 size: 17 residues. CDR1 is LNHDA and CDR2 is SQIVND in the germline V gene (reference sequence). Losses at the gene ends were 6 bases for V and 6 bases for J; bases not matched to a gene: 15. The DNA for the CDR3 is TGTGCCAGTAGCCCTACTCCCGGGACAGGGGTGATTGATACGCAGTATTTT. This translates into CASSPTPGTGVIDTQYF.

The chain is built from TRBV7-6 and TRBJ1-4; 7 bases are shared with TRBD1. V lost 5 bases and J lost 2; bases outside the gene matches: 5. Per germline, CDR1 SGHVS and CDR2 FNYEAQ. The length of the CDR3 is 15 residues. This CDR3 reads CASSQRGLTNEKLFF. CDR3 coding DNA: TGTGCCAGCAGCCAGAGGGGGCTGACTAATGAAAAACTGTTTTTT.

The J gene is TRBJ1-1, the V gene TRBV7-9; tentatively, D is TRBD1 (5 bases). V lost 7 bases and J 5 bases, leaving 17 bases between the germline ends. The CDR3 is made up of 14 amino acids. Germline assignment: CDR1 SEHNR and CDR2 FQNEAQ (reference sequence). The CDR3 DNA follows: TGTGCCAGCACCTTGGGGCTTGGTGAGACTGAAGCTTTCTTT. Protein: CASTLGLGETEAFF.

This rearrangement joins TRBV19 to TRBJ1-5, with D unresolved. Germline V gene lookup returns CDR1 LNHDA and CDR2 SQIVND (reference sequence). This CDR3 contains 16 residues. V gave up 5 bases and J gave up 5 bases, with 19 bases separating them. Here the CDR3 DNA reads TGTGCCAGTAGTCTGACCGCGCGGAAGAATTATCAGCCCCAGCATTTT. Protein product: CASSLTARKNYQPQHF.

The chain links TRBV18 to TRBJ2-2, with TRBD2 matching over 13 bases. The germline V gene has CDR1 KGHSH and CDR2 LQKENI. The CDR3 runs 15 residues. The trim removed 3 bases at V and 6 bases at J, leaving 1 base unmatched. CDR3 loop: CASSPGLAGAGELFF. In DNA, the CDR3 is TGTGCCAGCTCACCCGGACTAGCGGGAGCCGGGGAGCTGTTTTTT.

The gene calls are TRBV11-2 and TRBJ2-7, with D maybe TRBD2 (5 bases). The germline V and J ends were trimmed by 3 bases and 3 bases, with 9 bases remaining between them. The CDR3 covers 13 residues. Germline CDR1 and CDR2: SGHAT and FQNNGV. CDR3 protein: CASSFADYYEQYF. CDR3 sequence (DNA): TGTGCCAGCAGCTTCGCCGACTACTACGAGCAGTACTTC.

The J gene is TRBJ2-7, the V gene TRBV4-2; 7 bases map to TRBD2. Per the germline V gene, CDR1 is LGHNA and CDR2 is YNFKEQ. Trimming at V came to 0 bases and at J to 5 bases, leaving 7 bases not matched to a gene. The CDR3 length is 15 residues. This chain's CDR3 is CASSQDWREPHEQYF. As DNA, the CDR3 is TGTGCCAGCAGCCAAGACTGGCGGGAGCCCCACGAGCAGTACTTC.

CDR3 DNA: TGTGCCAGCAGCTTAGGGCGCGGTCAGCCCCAGCATTTT. This translates into CASSLGRGQPQHF. The J gene is TRBJ1-5, the V gene TRBV7-2; no definite D call. CDR3 size: 13 residues. Germline CDR1 reads SGHTA; CDR2 reads FQGNSA. V lost 1 base to trimming and J lost 6 bases, with 7 bases between them.

This chain's CDR3 is CASTRDTQPAGYTF. The CDR3 nucleotides are TGTGCCAGCACCAGGGACACCCAACCGGCTGGCTACACCTTC. The rearrangement joins TRBV2 to TRBJ1-2; D might be TRBD1 (6 bases). CDR3 size: 14 residues. The germline V gene encodes CDR1 SNHLY and CDR2 FYNNEI. Trimming stripped 7 bases from V and 7 bases from J, with 19 bases between.

This chain connects TRBV9 to TRBJ2-7, with a tentative D call TRBD1 (5 bases). From germline, CDR1 is SGDLS and CDR2 YYNGEE. The CDR3 length is 14 residues. V shed 4 bases and J shed 4 bases, with 15 bases lying between them. The CDR3 nucleotides read TGTGCCAGCAGCCCTGGGGCAGGCATTTACGAGCAGTACTTC. Its translation: CASSPGAGIYEQYF.

This clone was detected only once. This chain links TRBV6-1 with TRBJ2-3, with 12 bases fitting TRBD2. The CDR3 runs to 16 residues. Germline loops: CDR1 MNHNS, CDR2 SASEGT. Trimming took 4 bases from V and 5 from J; bases not matched to a gene: 7. The CDR3 region is CASSATSGSQQDTQYF. In DNA form, the CDR3 reads TGTGCCAGCAGTGCGACTAGCGGGAGCCAACAAGATACGCAGTATTTT.

The chain employs TRBV21-1 and TRBJ1-5; whether TRBD1, the table's D call, matches the DNA was not checked. TRBV21-1 corresponds to a pseudogene. This CDR3 comprises 16 residues. The CDR3 loop is CASRDRGNLSNQPQHF. The CDR3 coding sequence is TGTGCCAGCCGGGACAGGGGAAACCTTAGCAATCAGCCCCAGCATTTT.

This clone was seen just once. The genes are TRBV7-9 and TRBJ2-1, with D possibly being TRBD2 (5 bases). Deletions cut 4 bases from V and 5 bases from J, with 15 bases between. Germline-derived CDR1 and CDR2 are SEHNR and FQNEAQ (reference sequence). The CDR3 extends over 15 amino acids. The CDR3 protein is CASSYSTNRNNEQFF. CDR3 nucleotides: TGTGCCAGCAGCTACTCGACTAACCGAAACAATGAGCAGTTCTTC.

Worth noting for this clone: Distinct nucleotide sequences in the sample also encode this CDR3. The rearrangement links TRBV7-2 to TRBJ2-7; 10 bases match TRBD1. The V segment lost 5 bases and the J segment 1 base; nucleotides outside the gene matches: 5. CDR3 size: 15 residues. Germline CDR1 and CDR2: SGHTA and FQGNSA. This chain's CDR3 is CASSPDRGRSYEQYF. The CDR3 DNA reads as TGTGCCAGCAGCCCAGACAGGGGGCGATCCTACGAGCAGTACTTC.